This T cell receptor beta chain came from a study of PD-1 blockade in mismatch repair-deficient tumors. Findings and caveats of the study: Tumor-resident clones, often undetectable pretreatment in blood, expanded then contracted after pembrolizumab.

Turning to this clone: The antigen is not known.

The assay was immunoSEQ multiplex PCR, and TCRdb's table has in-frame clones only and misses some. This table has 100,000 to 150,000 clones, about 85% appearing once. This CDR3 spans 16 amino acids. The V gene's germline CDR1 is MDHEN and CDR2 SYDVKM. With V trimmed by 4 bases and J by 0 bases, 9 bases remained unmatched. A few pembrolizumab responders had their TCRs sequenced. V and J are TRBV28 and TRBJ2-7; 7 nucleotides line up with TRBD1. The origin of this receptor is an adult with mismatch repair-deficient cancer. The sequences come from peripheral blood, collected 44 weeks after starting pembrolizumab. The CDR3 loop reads CASSSSRTGSSYEQYF. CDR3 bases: TGTGCCAGCAGTTCCTCAAGGACAGGTAGCTCCTACGAGCAGTACTTC.